This T cell receptor beta chain was identified in a study of blood T cell repertoires in COVID-19. Study at large: The United States, Italy and Spain supplied acute and convalescent COVID-19 samples. In each case, the material was cDNA or gDNA derived from T cells, B-cell-depleted T cells, or PBMCs.

Germline-derived CDR1 and CDR2 are ENHRY and SYGVKD. The CDR3 length is 14 residues. Trimming stripped 2 bases from V and 4 bases from J, with 11 bases between. Authors' processing steps: Amplification with reference gene primers provided the estimates of nucleated cell counts. The repertoire was sequenced with immunoSEQ multiplex PCR; TCRdb's copy has only in-frame clones and lacks some. V, J and clone size are taken as reported in that table, and D and trimming were inferred from the DNA itself. The sample records 95,000 to 150,000 clones, about 85% being singletons. Material: peripheral blood. The origin of this receptor is a man aged 55 to 70 with acute or convalescent COVID-19. The chain carries TRBV10-3 and TRBJ1-1; D is uncertain. The CDR3 DNA follows: TGTGCCATCAGTGAGAGAGCATCGGTCACTGAAGCTTTCTTT. It specifies CAISERASVTEAFF.